This TCR beta chain was captured by sequencing in a study of blood T cells in healthy people across ages. To note about this clonotype: The antigen is unknown.

CDR1 and CDR2 from the germline V gene are SGDLS and YYNGEE. V gave up 2 bases and J gave up 11 bases; unmatched junction bases: 15. The CDR3 sequence is 17 residues long. Isolating PBMCs gave at least 6 million of these cells per sample. Sample-barcoded 5' priming and a J-beta primer mix drove a second PCR of roughly 6 to 12 cycles. Every cDNA molecule carried a tag from a template-switch adaptor bearing 12 random nucleotides. Each CDR3 protein is one row after TCRdb ran MiXCR on the 5' RACE reads. The repertoire consists of around 970,000 distinct CDR3 sequences, with roughly 50% occurring once and the leading ten covering about a fifth. Points from the study as a whole: Roughly linear age-related decline in beta diversity appeared, significant by age roughly 40. There was no known CMV status for donors, so expanded clonotype changes were possibly confounded.

What was sequenced was blood. The receptor's source is a woman aged 55-70 years in good health. This chain uses TRBV9 with TRBJ2-5, with 13 bases that match TRBD2. CDR3 sequence: CASSVESGTSGIGEQYF. The CDR3 DNA reads TGTGCCAGCAGCGTTGAATCCGGGACTAGCGGGATAGGAGAGCAGTACTTC.